This record looks at one T cell receptor beta chain sequence and its context. The data derive from a study of blood T cell repertoires in COVID-19. In the study overall: Acute and convalescent COVID-19 samples came from the United States, Italy and Spain. PBMCs, B-cell-depleted T cells, or T cells were the source of the cDNA or gDNA that made up the material.

This CDR3 contains 16 residues. J gave up 0 bases and V 3 bases, and 7 bases lay outside the gene matches. The germline V gene has CDR1 MNHEY and CDR2 SMNVEV (reference sequence). Per the authors' pipeline: Cell counts per sample came from amplifying reference gene primers. Sequencing was performed with immunoSEQ multiplex PCR; in TCRdb, only in-frame clones are kept and a portion is missing. V, J and clone size derive from that table, while D and trimming were established from the DNA sequence. Here the sample spans around 66,000 clones, roughly 86% being singletons. The chain links TRBV27 to TRBJ2-7; 8 nucleotides align to TRBD1. Sequencing was carried out using peripheral blood. The sequence derives from a man aged 55 to 70 with acute or convalescent COVID-19. The CDR3 sequence is CASSFVTGASSYEQYF. The CDR3 DNA sequence: TGTGCCAGCAGTTTTGTGACAGGGGCGAGCTCCTACGAGCAGTACTTC.